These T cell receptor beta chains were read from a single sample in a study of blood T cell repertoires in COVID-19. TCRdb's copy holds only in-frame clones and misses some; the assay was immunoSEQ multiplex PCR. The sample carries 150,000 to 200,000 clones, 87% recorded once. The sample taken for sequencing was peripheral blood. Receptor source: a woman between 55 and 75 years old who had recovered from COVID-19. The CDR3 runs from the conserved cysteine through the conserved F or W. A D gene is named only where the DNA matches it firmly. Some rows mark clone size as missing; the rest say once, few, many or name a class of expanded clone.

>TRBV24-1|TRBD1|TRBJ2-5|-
TGTGCCACCAGTGACTCCGGACAGGGGGGCGAGACCCAGTACTTC
CATSDSGQGGETQYF
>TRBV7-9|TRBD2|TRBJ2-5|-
TGTGCCAGCAGCTTAGGAGAGACGGCCGGGAGGGAGACCCAGTACTTC
CASSLGETAGRETQYF
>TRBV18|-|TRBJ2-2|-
TGTGCCAGCTCACCACAGGCCAGGGGAGCCGCCGGGGAGCTGTTTTTT
CASSPQARGAAGELFF
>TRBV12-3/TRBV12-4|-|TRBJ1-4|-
TGTGCCAGCAGCCCGGGATCGAATGAAAAACTGTTTTTT
CASSPGSNEKLFF
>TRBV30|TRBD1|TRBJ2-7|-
TGTGCCTGGAGTGTTGAGGGGGCTAGCTCCTACGAGCAGTACTTC
CAWSVEGASSYEQYF
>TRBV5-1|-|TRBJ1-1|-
TGCGCCAGCAGGGCTAGGCACCTCGACACTGAAGCTTTCTTT
CASRARHLDTEAFF
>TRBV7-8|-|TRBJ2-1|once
TGTGCCAGCAGCAAGCAGGGGAGATCCTACAATGAGCAGTTCTTC
CASSKQGRSYNEQFF
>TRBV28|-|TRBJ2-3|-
TGTGCCAGCAGTTCAGGGAGCACAGATACGCAGTATTTT
CASSSGSTDTQYF
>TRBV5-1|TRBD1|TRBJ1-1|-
TGCGCCAGCAGCTTGTTGGACAGGGCCACTGAAGCTTTCTTT
CASSLLDRATEAFF
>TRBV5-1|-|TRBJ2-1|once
TGCGCCAGCAGCTTGCGGGGAGTAGATGAGCAGTTCTTC
CASSLRGVDEQFF
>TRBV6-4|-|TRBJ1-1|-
TGTGCCAGCAGTGACACAGGTAGGGCCACTGAAGCTTTCTTT
CASSDTGRATEAFF
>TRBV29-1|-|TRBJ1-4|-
TGCAGCGTCGGAGAGCCGGAAAAACTGTTTTTT
CSVGEPEKLFF
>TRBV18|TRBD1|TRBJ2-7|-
TGTGCCAGCTCACCGCTTAACAGTGGACAGGGGGACTTC
CASSPLNSGQGDF
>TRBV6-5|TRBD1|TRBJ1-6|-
TGTGCCAGCAGTTACGAGGGGGCCTCCTATTCACCCCTCCACTTT
CASSYEGASYSPLHF
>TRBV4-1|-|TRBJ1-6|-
TGCGCCAGCAGCCAGGGATTCCGGGAGCGGGGTTCACCCCTCCACTTT
CASSQGFRERGSPLHF
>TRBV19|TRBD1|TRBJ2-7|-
TGTGCCAGTAGTACCGAGACAGGGGATGAGCAGTACTTC
CASSTETGDEQYF
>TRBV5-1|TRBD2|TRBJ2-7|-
TGCGCCAGCAGCTTGGCCGGTAGGGAGGGCTACGAGCAGTACTTC
CASSLAGREGYEQYF
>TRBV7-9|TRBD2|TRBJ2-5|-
TGTGCCAGCAGCTTAACAGCGGGGGGGCGTGGGACCCAGTACTTC
CASSLTAGGRGTQYF
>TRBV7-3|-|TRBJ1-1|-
TGTGCCAGCAGCTTAGGGGGCCTGGGGCGTCCGAACACTGAAGCTTTCTTT
CASSLGGLGRPNTEAFF
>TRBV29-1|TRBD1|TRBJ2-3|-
TGCAGCGTGAACCCGGGACAGGCGGCAGATACGCAGTATTTT
CSVNPGQAADTQYF
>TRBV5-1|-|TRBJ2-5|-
TGCGCCAGCAGCTTGGCCGAAGGGGCAGAGACCCAGTACTTC
CASSLAEGAETQYF
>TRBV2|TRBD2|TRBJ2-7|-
TGTGCCAGCAGTAAGGGACTAGGAGGCTACGAGCAGTACTTC
CASSKGLGGYEQYF
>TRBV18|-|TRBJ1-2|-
TGTGCCAGCTCACCTGCTGTGACAGGCTATGGCTACACCTTC
CASSPAVTGYGYTF
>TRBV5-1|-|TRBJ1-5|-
TGCGCCAGCAGCCGCTCCGGGGATCAGCCCCAGCATTTT
CASSRSGDQPQHF
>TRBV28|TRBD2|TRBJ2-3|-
TGTGCCCACGTCCAGCGGGGGTCCTTAAGCACAGATACGCAGTATTTT
CAHVQRGSLSTDTQYF
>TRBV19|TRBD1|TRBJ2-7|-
TGTGCCAGTAGTCTCCCCGGACAGGGGATCCACGAGCAGTACTTC
CASSLPGQGIHEQYF
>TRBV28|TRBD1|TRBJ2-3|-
TGTGCCAGCAGTCCTCAGGGGGCAGATACGCAGTATTTT
CASSPQGADTQYF
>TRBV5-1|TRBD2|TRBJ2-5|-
TGCGCCAGCAGCTTATCGGGGGGGTCAGGAGAGACCCAGTACTTC
CASSLSGGSGETQYF
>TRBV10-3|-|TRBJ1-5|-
TGTGCCATTCCAGGGTTTCATAGCAATCAGCCCCAGCATTTT
CAIPGFHSNQPQHF
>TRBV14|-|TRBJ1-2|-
TGTGCCAGCAGCCTCATCGCGGGGGGCTACACCTTC
CASSLIAGGYTF
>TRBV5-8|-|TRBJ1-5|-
TGTGCCAGCAGCCCGGACTCCAGGCCCCAGCATTTT
CASSPDSRPQHF
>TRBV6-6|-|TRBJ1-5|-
TGTGCCAGCATCCTCCGACAAGGGGCGGACAATCAGCCCCAGCATTTT
CASILRQGADNQPQHF
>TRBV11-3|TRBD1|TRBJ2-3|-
TGTGCCAGCAGCCACAGGGGAACAGATACGCAGTATTTT
CASSHRGTDTQYF
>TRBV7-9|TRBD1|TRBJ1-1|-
TGTGCCAGCAGCCCGCCAGGAGGACAGGGAATATCTGAAGCTTTCTTT
CASSPPGGQGISEAFF
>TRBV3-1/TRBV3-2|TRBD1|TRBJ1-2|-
TGTGCCAGCAGCCCCGGGACAGGGGACTTGAGGGGCTACACCTTC
CASSPGTGDLRGYTF
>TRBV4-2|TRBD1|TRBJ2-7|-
TGTGCCAGCAGTAATCCTCCCGGGACAGACCTTTACGAGCAGTACTTC
CASSNPPGTDLYEQYF